Listed here are 29 T cell receptor beta chains from one sample, sequenced in a study of T-cell memory formation after mild COVID-19. TCRdb processed the 5' RACE reads anew with MiXCR; each CDR3 protein has one entry. The table has 400,000 to 550,000 distinct CDR3 sequences, roughly 25% seen once; the top ten hold around an eighth. The sequencing input was PBMCs or a T cell subset sorted from them (not recorded which). These receptors were taken from an adult woman who had mild COVID-19 (a few samples of this study predate the infection). Cell type and time point are not known.

Here the CDR3 reads CASSSLDSSYEQYF. In DNA, the CDR3 is TGTGCCAGCAGTTCGTTGGACTCCTCCTACGAGCAGTACTTC. The chain carries TRBV6-2 or TRBV6-3 and TRBJ2-7, with D possibly TRBD2 on 5 matching bases. CDR1 MNHEY and CDR2 SVGEGT come from the germline V gene. The CDR3 spans 14 residues. V shed 4 bases and J shed 0 bases, with 10 bases lying between them.

The chain is built from TRBV5-6 and TRBJ1-5; D gene ambiguous. This CDR3 is built from 12 residues. V gave up 4 bases and J gave up 7 bases, with 9 bases separating them. CDR1 SGHDT and CDR2 YYEEEE come from the germline V gene. The CDR3 protein is CASSGDSQPQHF. CDR3 nucleotides: TGTGCCAGCAGCGGGGATTCGCAGCCCCAGCATTTT.

The chain combines TRBV20-1 with TRBJ1-1, with 8 bases identical to TRBD1. Germline CDR1 DFQATT, CDR2 SNEGSKA (reference sequence). The CDR3 runs to 13 residues. Losses at the gene ends were 3 bases for V and 5 bases for J; bases not matched to a gene: 5. As DNA, the CDR3 is TGCAGTGCTAGTGGCAGGGGGCGAACTGAAGCTTTCTTT. The encoded protein is CSASGRGRTEAFF.

The gene calls are TRBV6-2 or TRBV6-3 and TRBJ2-2; D is unclear. The CDR3 is 14 amino acids. V was shortened by 2 bases and J by 6 bases, with 10 bases between the two germline ends. The germline CDR1 and CDR2 sequences are MNHEY and SVGEGT. The CDR3 is CASSYETLPGELFF. The CDR3 DNA is TGTGCCAGCAGTTACGAAACGTTACCCGGGGAGCTGTTTTTT.

The chain is built from TRBV12-3 or TRBV12-4 and TRBJ2-7; D call uncertain. CDR3 size: 13 residues. The V end lost 2 bases, the J end lost 1 base, and 6 bases lay between the germline ends. DNA for the CDR3: TGTGCCAGCAGTTTAATCGGTTCCTACGAGCAGTACTTC. Translated, it gives CASSLIGSYEQYF.

The rearrangement links TRBV3-1 to TRBJ1-4; maybe TRBD1 (5 bases). The CDR3 spans 16 residues. The germline V gene has CDR1 LGHDT and CDR2 YNNKEL (reference sequence). With 0 bases removed from V and 0 bases from J, the gap between germline ends came to 8 bases. The CDR3 here is CASSQEGAATNEKLFF. CDR3 in DNA: TGTGCCAGCAGCCAAGAAGGGGCAGCAACTAATGAAAAACTGTTTTTT.

The rearrangement links TRBV4-3 to TRBJ2-1; TRBD2 agrees at 14 bases. Per the germline V gene, CDR1 is LGHNA and CDR2 is YSLEER. CDR3 size: 19 residues. The V and J ends lost 3 bases and 0 bases, in that order; junction bases with no gene match: 7. The CDR3 DNA follows: TGCGCCAGCAGCCAGGCGGGACTAGCGGGAGCTGGCTCCTACAATGAGCAGTTCTTC. Its protein is CASSQAGLAGAGSYNEQFF.

This clonotype came up a few times. CDR3 region: CATSREMGVWTGELFF. DNA for the CDR3: TGTGCCACCAGCAGAGAAATGGGGGTTTGGACCGGGGAGCTGTTTTTT. The chain uses TRBV15 and TRBJ2-2; possibly TRBD1 or TRBD2 for D (5 bases each). CDR1 is LNHNV, CDR2 YYDKDF, per germline (reference sequence). The CDR3 consists of 16 residues. V lost 0 bases and J lost 5, with 13 bases in between.

The chain is built from TRBV28 and TRBJ2-1; 8 nucleotides line up with TRBD2. Germline CDR1 reads MDHEN; CDR2 reads SYDVKM. This CDR3 has 15 residues. V lost 3 bases and J lost 6; bases outside the gene matches: 7. This CDR3 reads CASSLMREVSNEQFF. In DNA, the CDR3 is TGTGCCAGCAGTTTGATGCGGGAGGTTAGCAATGAGCAGTTCTTC.

The chain uses TRBV5-1 and TRBJ2-2; D not certain. Trimming left V 3 bases short and J 0 bases short, with 12 bases between. The CDR3 loop spans 16 amino acids. The germline CDR1 and CDR2 sequences are SGHRS and YFSETQ. The CDR3 loop reads CASSWRQAANTGELFF. In nucleotides, the CDR3 is TGCGCCAGCAGCTGGCGCCAGGCCGCGAACACCGGGGAGCTGTTTTTT.

The chain couples TRBV24-1 to TRBJ2-2; D may be TRBD1 (6 bases). Germline assignment: CDR1 KGHDR and CDR2 SFDVKD. Trimming removed 10 bases at V and 5 bases at J, with 19 bases between. This CDR3 spans 15 amino acids. Written as DNA, the CDR3 is TGTGCCACAGCAATCGCAGGGGTTCATACCGGGGAGCTGTTTTTT. As protein: CATAIAGVHTGELFF.

This clonotype was observed a handful of times. The chain combines TRBV6-1 with TRBJ2-3; D is possibly TRBD1 (5 bases). Trimming cost V 6 bases and J 4 bases, with 11 bases left between them. This CDR3 is 13 amino acids long. Germline V gene data show CDR1 as MNHNS and CDR2 as SASEGT. The CDR3 sequence: CASRLDSPDTQYF. The DNA for the CDR3 is TGTGCCAGCAGATTAGACAGCCCAGATACGCAGTATTTT.

The sample holds a few counts of this clonotype. The chain joins TRBV2 to TRBJ2-2; D uncertain. In germline, CDR1 is SNHLY, CDR2 FYNNEI. The CDR3 has 14 residues. The V gene lost 2 bases and the J gene lost 1 base, with 5 bases spanning the gap. The CDR3 region is CASSEMENTGELFF. Here the CDR3 DNA reads TGTGCCAGCAGTGAAATGGAGAACACCGGGGAGCTGTTTTTT.

The chain couples TRBV6-5 to TRBJ2-5, with 8 nucleotides matching TRBD2. V lost 5 bases, J lost 2 bases, and 7 bases stayed unmatched. Per germline, CDR1 MNHEY and CDR2 SVGAGI. This CDR3 spans 15 amino acids. For the CDR3, the DNA is TGTGCCAGCAGTAAATGGACTAGCTGGCAAGAGACCCAGTACTTC. It yields the protein CASSKWTSWQETQYF.

This clonotype was seen more than once but under ten times. The V call is TRBV13, the J call TRBJ2-1, with a tentative D call TRBD1 (5 bases). Trimming cost V 2 bases and J 8 bases, with 10 bases left between them. Germline V lookup: CDR1 PRHDT, CDR2 FYEKMQ (reference sequence). The CDR3 has 13 amino acids. CDR3 nucleotides: TGTGCCAGCAGCTTACTCCTAGGGGATGAGCAGTTCTTC. This encodes CASSLLLGDEQFF.

The chain has TRBV9 and TRBJ2-2; D gene unclear. The V gene lost 4 bases and the J gene lost 7 bases, with 5 bases spanning the gap. The CDR3 is 11 amino acids. The germline V gene has CDR1 SGDLS and CDR2 YYNGEE. CDR3 sequence reads: CASSRFGELFF. The CDR3 region has the DNA TGTGCCAGCAGCCGCTTCGGGGAGCTGTTTTTT.

The chain joins TRBV12-3 or TRBV12-4 to TRBJ1-1, with D unclear. Trimming cost V 7 bases and J 10 bases, with 22 bases left between them. This CDR3 has 14 amino acids. CDR3 region: CASNPSSGVRRAFF. The CDR3, as DNA: TGTGCCAGCAATCCTTCGTCGGGCGTTCGACGAGCTTTCTTT.

The CDR3 region has the DNA TGTGCCAGCAGCTTAATACTAGCCTTAGGTGAAGATACGCAGTATTTT. It yields the protein CASSLILALGEDTQYF. The chain employs TRBV7-6 and TRBJ2-3, with a weak D call TRBD2 (6 bases). This CDR3 is 16 amino acids long. Germline CDR1 is SGHVS and CDR2 is FNYEAQ. Trimming pared 2 bases from V and 5 bases from J, leaving 17 bases between.

This clonotype was observed a few times. The CDR3 DNA sequence: TGCGCCAGCAGCTTGTCGCGGACTAGCGGGGGGAATGAGCAGTTCTTC. Translated, it gives CASSLSRTSGGNEQFF. The chain combines TRBV5-1 with TRBJ2-1; 14 positions match TRBD2. The J segment lost 7 bases and the V segment lost 1 base, leaving 4 bases of the junction unmatched. This CDR3 comprises 16 residues. Per germline, CDR1 SGHRS and CDR2 YFSETQ.

The rearrangement joins TRBV20-1 to TRBJ2-3, with 14 positions matching TRBD2. The V gene's germline CDR1 is DFQATT and CDR2 SNEGSKA (reference sequence). With V trimmed by 2 bases and J by 0 bases, 10 bases remained unmatched. This CDR3 has 19 residues. The chain's CDR3 is CSARSYGTSGGVSTDTQYF. The CDR3 DNA is TGCAGTGCTAGAAGCTACGGGACTAGCGGGGGAGTTAGCACAGATACGCAGTATTTT.

This clonotype was detected many times. The chain joins TRBV7-8 to TRBJ2-7; no reliable D call. Germline lookup yields CDR1 SGHVS and CDR2 FQNEAQ. Trimming took 5 bases from V and 4 from J, leaving 9 bases between them. The CDR3 covers 12 residues. CDR3 sequence (DNA): TGTGCCAGCAGCCCCAGCGCTTACGAGCAGTACTTC. This translates into CASSPSAYEQYF.

This chain links TRBV10-3 with TRBJ2-7; no definite D call. V shed 6 bases and J shed 0 bases, with 9 bases lying between them. The CDR3 is 13 residues long. Germline-derived CDR1 and CDR2 are ENHRY and SYGVKD. The CDR3 loop is CAISPLGSYEQYF. The CDR3, as DNA: TGTGCCATCAGCCCGCTTGGCTCCTACGAGCAGTACTTC.

The chain links TRBV6-1 to TRBJ2-1, with 10 bases matching TRBD2. Germline V gene data show CDR1 as MNHNS and CDR2 as SASEGT. Unmatched junction bases numbered 6, after V lost 8 bases and J lost 8 bases. CDR3 length: 13 amino acids. CDR3 nucleotides: TGTGCCAGCGACAAGCGGGGGGGCCATGAGCAGTTCTTC. This codes for CASDKRGGHEQFF.

There are a few counts of this clonotype. The rearrangement joins TRBV15 to TRBJ1-5, with no clear D. Per germline, CDR1 LNHNV and CDR2 YYDKDF (reference sequence). Between the trimmed V and J ends, which lost 1 base and 8 bases, there was a span of 9 bases. CDR3 length equals 13 residues. CDR3 loop: CATSRGRDEPQHF. DNA for the CDR3: TGTGCCACCAGCAGAGGTAGAGACGAGCCCCAGCATTTT.

This clonotype was counted between two and nine times. The gene calls are TRBV20-1 and TRBJ1-1; weak D call: TRBD1 (6 bases). CDR1 and CDR2 from the germline V gene are DFQATT and SNEGSKA (reference sequence). The CDR3 extends over 15 amino acids. Trimming removed 0 bases from V and 5 bases from J, with 16 bases in between. The CDR3 region is CSARETSGVETEAFF. CDR3 sequence (DNA): TGCAGTGCTAGAGAAACCTCAGGGGTGGAAACTGAAGCTTTCTTT.

V gene TRBV6-4 combines with J gene TRBJ1-5; D is ambiguous. Trimming cost V 2 bases and J 7 bases, with 9 bases left between them. CDR1 is MRHNA, CDR2 SNTAGT, per germline. This CDR3 contains 13 residues. The CDR3 loop is CASSDRVGQPQHF. The CDR3 DNA reads as TGTGCCAGCAGTGACAGGGTCGGCCAGCCCCAGCATTTT.

This clonotype was seen repeatedly, ten times or more. V gene TRBV10-3 combines with J gene TRBJ1-5; the D is unclear. Germline CDR1 is ENHRY and CDR2 is SYGVKD. V was clipped by 10 bases and J by 5 bases, with 15 bases between them. This CDR3 contains 13 residues. This CDR3 is CATGTYVDQPQHF. The CDR3 DNA sequence: TGTGCCACCGGAACCTATGTAGATCAGCCCCAGCATTTT.

The chain links TRBV20-1 to TRBJ1-1; D is undetermined. From germline, CDR1 is DFQATT and CDR2 SNEGSKA (reference sequence). Deletions cut 2 bases from V and 1 base from J, with 8 bases between. There are 13 residues in the CDR3. CDR3 sequence: CSARPEANTEAFF. CDR3 in DNA: TGCAGTGCTAGACCGGAGGCGAACACTGAAGCTTTCTTT.

This clonotype has only a few counts. V usage is TRBV6-6 and J usage is TRBJ2-5; D gene unclear. The CDR3 consists of 14 residues. V was cut by 2 bases and J by 1 base, with 8 bases left in between. From germline, CDR1 is MNHNY and CDR2 SVGAGI (reference sequence). CDR3 sequence: CASSYVTTQETQYF. CDR3 bases: TGTGCCAGCAGTTACGTAACCACCCAAGAGACCCAGTACTTC.